Here is one TCR beta chain with its context. This receptor's antigen is unknown. Base qualities are not recorded, but no much larger clone differs from it by a single base. The data stem from a study of blood T cell repertoires in COVID-19 (dated by TCRdb to about 2020). Regarding the research as a whole: Samples from collaborators originated in the United States, Italy and Spain and spanned both the acute and convalescent phases of COVID-19. The material from the prospective study consisted of cDNA or gDNA derived from T cells, B-cell-depleted T cells, or PBMCs. Deeply sampled blood TCRbeta repertoires from subjects exposed to, actively infected with, or recovered from COVID-19 were included in the dataset. The repertoires were released in a freely available public database intended as a resource for research on the immune response to SARS-CoV-2. Samples came from the ongoing ImmuneRACE study (first 160 participants) plus 1,254 subjects from 6 global collaborators. A de-identified subject ID, COVID-19 status, age in years and sex were almost always included in the sample metadata. HLA class I and class II types, where available, came from metadata supplied by the sample provider rather than from assay-based typing.

What the work shows at the level of the full study, not this receptor alone: The quantity of clinical and demographic metadata differed by source and by participant and was supplied without curation.

The germline V gene provides CDR1 MGHRA and CDR2 YSYEKL. The CDR3 holds 17 amino acids from the cysteine to the phenylalanine. The DNA shown is the 51-base CDR3, in frame from base 1. V is trimmed back by 0 bases and J by 7 bases, and the junction contains 8 bases that no gene match accounts for. TCRbeta CDR3 regions were amplified from genomic DNA using the immunoSEQ Assay, a bias-controlled multiplex PCR. Per the original workflow: The number of nucleated cells in each sample was estimated by amplification of reference gene primers within the assay. To quantify the absolute abundance of each unique TCRbeta CDR3 rearrangement, sequence reads were collapsed and filtered. Productive Simpson clonality was computed per sample as the square root of Simpson's diversity index over productive rearrangements. Held by TCRdb, this immuneACCESS table contains in-frame sequences only and omits some clones. Under half of the omission traces to an unresolved V gene where checked; the cause of the rest is unknown. The V and J calls and clone size come from that table; D and trimming were worked out from the DNA. This sample comprises fewer than 350,000 clones, around 90% of them detected only once. The ten largest clonotypes hold over 2% of the sample.

Participants in the prospective study were enrolled through a virtual design, were aged about 18 to 90 years, and lived in 24 United States geographic areas. In the prospective study, cohorts were assigned on the basis of participant-reported clinical history obtained from a screening survey and a study questionnaire. Each participant in the prospective study had whole blood, serum and a nasopharyngeal or oropharyngeal swab collected by mobile phlebotomists. Participants in the prospective study had the option to provide additional blood draws and questionnaires over an approximately 2-month period. Before DNA extraction, blood samples from the prospective study were shipped at room temperature or frozen.

The sample consisted of PBMCs or T cells enriched from blood (not recorded which). The TCR sequence derives from a woman between 35 and 50 years old with acute COVID-19. The V and J genes are TRBV4-1 and TRBJ2-1; 11 bases in the junction line up with TRBD2. The CDR3: CASSQDRGLAEKNEQFF. The base sequence is TGCGCCAGCAGCCAAGACCGGGGACTAGCGGAAAAGAATGAGCAGTTCTTC.